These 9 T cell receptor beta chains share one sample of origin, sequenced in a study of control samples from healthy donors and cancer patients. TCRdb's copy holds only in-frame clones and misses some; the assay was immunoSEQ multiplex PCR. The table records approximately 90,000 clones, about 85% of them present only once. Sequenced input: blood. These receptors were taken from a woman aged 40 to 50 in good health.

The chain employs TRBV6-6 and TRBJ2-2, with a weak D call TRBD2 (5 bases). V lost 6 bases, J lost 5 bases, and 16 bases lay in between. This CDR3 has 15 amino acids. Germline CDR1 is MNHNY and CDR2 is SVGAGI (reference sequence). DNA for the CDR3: TGTGCCAGCAGGCCGGGAATGAGAGGGACCGGGGAGCTGTTTTTT. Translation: CASRPGMRGTGELFF.

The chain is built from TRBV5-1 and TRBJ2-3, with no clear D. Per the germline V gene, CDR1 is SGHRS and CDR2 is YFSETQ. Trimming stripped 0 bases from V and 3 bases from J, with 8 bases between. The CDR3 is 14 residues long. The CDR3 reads CASSLVVGTDTQYF. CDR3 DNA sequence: TGCGCCAGCAGCTTGGTGGTAGGGACAGATACGCAGTATTTT.

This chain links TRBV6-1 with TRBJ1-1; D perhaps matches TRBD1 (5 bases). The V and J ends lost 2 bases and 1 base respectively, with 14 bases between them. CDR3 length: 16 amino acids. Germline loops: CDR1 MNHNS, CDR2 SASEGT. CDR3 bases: TGTGCCAGCAGTGAATTCGGGACGGTAAGGAACACTGAAGCTTTCTTT. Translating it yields CASSEFGTVRNTEAFF.

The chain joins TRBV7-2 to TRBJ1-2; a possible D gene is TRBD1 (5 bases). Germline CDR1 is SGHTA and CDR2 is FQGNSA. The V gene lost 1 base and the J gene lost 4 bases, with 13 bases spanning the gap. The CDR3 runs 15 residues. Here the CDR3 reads CASSLGQGSSYGYTF. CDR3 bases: TGTGCCAGCAGCTTAGGGCAGGGATCGAGCTATGGCTACACCTTC. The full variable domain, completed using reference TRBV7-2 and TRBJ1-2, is GAGVSQSPSNKVTEKGKDVELRCDPISGHTALYWYRQSLGQGLEFLIYFQGNSAPDKSGLPSDRFSAERTGGSVSTLTIQRTQQEDSAVYLCASSLGQGSSYGYTFGSGTRLTVV.

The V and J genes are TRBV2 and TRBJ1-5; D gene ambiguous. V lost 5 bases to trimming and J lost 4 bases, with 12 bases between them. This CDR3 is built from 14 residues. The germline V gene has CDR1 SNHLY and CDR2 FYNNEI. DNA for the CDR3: TGTGCCAGCAGTACGGAGTTGGTTAATCAGCCCCAGCATTTT. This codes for CASSTELVNQPQHF.

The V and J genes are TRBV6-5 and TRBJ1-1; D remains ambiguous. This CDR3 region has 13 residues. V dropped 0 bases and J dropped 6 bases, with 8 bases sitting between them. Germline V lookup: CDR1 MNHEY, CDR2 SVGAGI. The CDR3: CASSYSTDAEAFF. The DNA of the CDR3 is TGTGCCAGCAGTTACTCGACCGACGCTGAAGCTTTCTTT.

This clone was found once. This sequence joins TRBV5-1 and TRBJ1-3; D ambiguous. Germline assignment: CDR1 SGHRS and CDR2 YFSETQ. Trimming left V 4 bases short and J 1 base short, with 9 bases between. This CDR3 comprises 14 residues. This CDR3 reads CASSTGGSGNTIYF. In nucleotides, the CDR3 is TGCGCCAGCAGCACGGGAGGGTCTGGAAACACCATATATTTT. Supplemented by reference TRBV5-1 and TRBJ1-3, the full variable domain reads KAGVTQTPRYLIKTRGQQVTLSCSPISGHRSVSWYQQTPGQGLQFLFEYFSETQRNKGNFPGRFSGRQFSNSRSEMNVSTLELGDSALYLCASSTGGSGNTIYFGEGSWLTVV.

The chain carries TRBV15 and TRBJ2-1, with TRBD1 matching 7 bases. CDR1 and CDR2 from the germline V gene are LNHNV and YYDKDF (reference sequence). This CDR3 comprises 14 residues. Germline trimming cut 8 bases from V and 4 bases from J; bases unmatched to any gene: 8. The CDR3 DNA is TGTGCCACCGTCCGTGGGACAGATTACAATGAGCAGTTCTTC. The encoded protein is CATVRGTDYNEQFF. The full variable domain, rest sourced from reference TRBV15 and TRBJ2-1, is DAMVIQNPRYQVTQFGKPVTLSCSQTLNHNVMYWYQQKSSQAPKLLFHYYDKDFNNEADTPDNFQSRRPNTSFCFLDIRSPGLGDTAMYLCATVRGTDYNEQFFGPGTRLTVL.

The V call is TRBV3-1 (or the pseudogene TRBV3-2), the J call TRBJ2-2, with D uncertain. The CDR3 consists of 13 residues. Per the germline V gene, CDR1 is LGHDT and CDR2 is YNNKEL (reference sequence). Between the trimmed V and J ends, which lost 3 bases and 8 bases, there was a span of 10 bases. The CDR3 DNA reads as TGTGCCAGCAGCCACGGAGTCTTAGGGGAGCTGTTTTTT. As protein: CASSHGVLGELFF.